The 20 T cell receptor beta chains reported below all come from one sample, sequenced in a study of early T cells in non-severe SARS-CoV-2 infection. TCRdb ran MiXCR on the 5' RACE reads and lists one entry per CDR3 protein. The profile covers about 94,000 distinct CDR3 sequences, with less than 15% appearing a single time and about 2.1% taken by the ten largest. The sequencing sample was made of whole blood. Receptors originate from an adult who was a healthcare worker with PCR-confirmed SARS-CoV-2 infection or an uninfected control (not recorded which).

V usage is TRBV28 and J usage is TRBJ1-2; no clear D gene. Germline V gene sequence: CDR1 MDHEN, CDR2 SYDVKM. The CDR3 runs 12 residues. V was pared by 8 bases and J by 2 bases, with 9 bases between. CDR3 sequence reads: CASADPNYGYTF. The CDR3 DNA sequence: TGTGCCAGCGCTGACCCAAACTATGGCTACACCTTC.

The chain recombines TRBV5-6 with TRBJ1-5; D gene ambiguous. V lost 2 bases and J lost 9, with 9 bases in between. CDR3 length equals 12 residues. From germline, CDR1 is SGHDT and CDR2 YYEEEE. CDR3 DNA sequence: TGTGCCAGCAGCTTCGAGGCGGGGCCCCAGCATTTT. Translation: CASSFEAGPQHF.

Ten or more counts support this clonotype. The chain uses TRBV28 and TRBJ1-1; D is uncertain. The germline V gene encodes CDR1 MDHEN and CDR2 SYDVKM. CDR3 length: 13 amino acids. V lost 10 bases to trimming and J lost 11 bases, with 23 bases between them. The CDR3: CATLFQSTMKAFF. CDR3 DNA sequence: TGTGCCACCTTATTCCAATCGACCATGAAGGCTTTCTTT.

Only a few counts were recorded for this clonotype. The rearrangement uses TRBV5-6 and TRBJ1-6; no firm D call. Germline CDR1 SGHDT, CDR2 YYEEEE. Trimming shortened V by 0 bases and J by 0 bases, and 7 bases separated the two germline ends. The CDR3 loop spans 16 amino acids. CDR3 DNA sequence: TGTGCCAGCAGCTTGGGACCGAGCTCCTATAATTCACCCCTCCACTTT. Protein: CASSLGPSSYNSPLHF.

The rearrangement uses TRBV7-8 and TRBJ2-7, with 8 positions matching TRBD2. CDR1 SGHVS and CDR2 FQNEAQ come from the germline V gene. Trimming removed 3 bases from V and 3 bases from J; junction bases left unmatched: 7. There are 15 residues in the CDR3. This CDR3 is CASSLSRAGGYEQYF. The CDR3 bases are TGTGCCAGCAGCTTGTCCCGGGCGGGGGGCTACGAGCAGTACTTC.

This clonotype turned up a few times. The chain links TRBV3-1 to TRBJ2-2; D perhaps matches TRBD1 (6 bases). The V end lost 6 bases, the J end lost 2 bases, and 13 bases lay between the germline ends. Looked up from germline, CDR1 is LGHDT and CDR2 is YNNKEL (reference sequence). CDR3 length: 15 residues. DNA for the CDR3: TGTGCCAGCAGGATGGGGGCGATCAACACCGGGGAGCTGTTTTTT. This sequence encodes CASRMGAINTGELFF.

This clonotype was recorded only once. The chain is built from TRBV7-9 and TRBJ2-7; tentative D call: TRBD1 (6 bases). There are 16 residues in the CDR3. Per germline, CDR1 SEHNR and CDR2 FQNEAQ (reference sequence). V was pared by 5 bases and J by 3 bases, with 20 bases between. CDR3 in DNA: TGTGCCAGCAGCCTAGGGGACACCCCCCGTTTCTACGAGCAGTACTTC. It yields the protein CASSLGDTPRFYEQYF. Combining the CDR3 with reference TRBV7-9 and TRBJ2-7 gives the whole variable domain DTGVSQNPRHKITKRGQNVTFRCDPISEHNRLYWYRQTLGQGPEFLTYFQNEAQLEKSRLLSDRFSAERPKGSFSTLEIQRTEQGDSAMYLCASSLGDTPRFYEQYFGPGTRLTVT.

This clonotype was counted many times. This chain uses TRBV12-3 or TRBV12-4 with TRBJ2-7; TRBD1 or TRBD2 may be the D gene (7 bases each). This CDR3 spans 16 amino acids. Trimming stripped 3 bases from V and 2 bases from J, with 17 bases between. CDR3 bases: TGTGCCAGCAGTTTCCAGGGGGGGCGCCGGACCTACGAGCAGTACTTC. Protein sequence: CASSFQGGRRTYEQYF.

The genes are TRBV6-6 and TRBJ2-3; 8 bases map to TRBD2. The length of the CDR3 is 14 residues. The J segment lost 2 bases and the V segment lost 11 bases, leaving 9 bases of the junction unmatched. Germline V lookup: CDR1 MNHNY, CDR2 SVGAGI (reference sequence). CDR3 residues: CACLSGGHTDTQYF. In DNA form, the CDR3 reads TGTGCCTGTCTATCGGGGGGGCACACAGATACGCAGTATTTT.

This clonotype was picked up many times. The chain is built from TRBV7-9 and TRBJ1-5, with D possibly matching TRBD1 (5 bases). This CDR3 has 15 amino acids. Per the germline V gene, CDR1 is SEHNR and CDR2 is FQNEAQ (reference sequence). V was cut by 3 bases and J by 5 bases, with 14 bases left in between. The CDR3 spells CASSLGLMGYQPQHF. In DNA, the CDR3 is TGTGCCAGCAGCTTGGGGCTCATGGGGTATCAGCCCCAGCATTTT.

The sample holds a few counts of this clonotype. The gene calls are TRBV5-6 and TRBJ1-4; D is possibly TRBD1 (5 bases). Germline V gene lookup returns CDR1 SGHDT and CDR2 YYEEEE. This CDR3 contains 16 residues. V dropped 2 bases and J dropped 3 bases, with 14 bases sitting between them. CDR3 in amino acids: CASSFSGGRPNEKLFF. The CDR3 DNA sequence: TGTGCCAGCAGCTTTTCCGGGGGTCGGCCTAATGAAAAACTGTTTTTT.

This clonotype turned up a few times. CDR3 amino acids: CASSVGILSNQPQHF. In DNA form, the CDR3 reads TGTGCCAGCAGCGTGGGGATCCTTAGCAATCAGCCCCAGCATTTT. The chain recombines TRBV11-2 with TRBJ1-5, with D uncertain. The CDR3 spans 15 residues. Between the trimmed V and J ends, which lost 5 bases and 0 bases, there was a span of 11 bases. Germline V lookup: CDR1 SGHAT, CDR2 FQNNGV.

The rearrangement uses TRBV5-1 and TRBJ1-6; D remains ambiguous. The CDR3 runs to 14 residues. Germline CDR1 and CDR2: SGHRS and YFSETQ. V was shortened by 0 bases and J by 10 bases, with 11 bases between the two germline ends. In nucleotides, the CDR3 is TGCGCCAGCAGCTTGGGGTCCTCCTGGTCACCCCTCCACTTT. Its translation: CASSLGSSWSPLHF.

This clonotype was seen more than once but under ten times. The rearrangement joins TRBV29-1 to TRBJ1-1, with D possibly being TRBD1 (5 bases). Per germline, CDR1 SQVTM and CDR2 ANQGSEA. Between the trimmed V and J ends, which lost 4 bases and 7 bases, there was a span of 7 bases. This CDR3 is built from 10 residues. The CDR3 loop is CSVAGNEAFF. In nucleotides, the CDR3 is TGCAGCGTTGCAGGGAATGAAGCTTTCTTT.

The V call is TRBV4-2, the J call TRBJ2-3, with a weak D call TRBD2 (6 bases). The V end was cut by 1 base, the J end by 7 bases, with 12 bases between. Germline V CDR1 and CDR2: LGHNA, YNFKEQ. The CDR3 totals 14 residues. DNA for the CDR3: TGTGCCAGCAGCCAAGCCGGGACTTCATATACGCAGTATTTT. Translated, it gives CASSQAGTSYTQYF.

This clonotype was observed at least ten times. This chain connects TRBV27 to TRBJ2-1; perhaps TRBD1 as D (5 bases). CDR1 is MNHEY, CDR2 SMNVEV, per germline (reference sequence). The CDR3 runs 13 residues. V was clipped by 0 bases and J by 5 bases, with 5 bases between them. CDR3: CASSLSGDNEQFF. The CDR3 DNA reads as TGTGCCAGCAGTTTATCAGGGGACAATGAGCAGTTCTTC.

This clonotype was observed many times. CDR3 bases: TGTGCCAGCGGTACAGGGTTCTACGAGCAGTACTTC. Translating gives CASGTGFYEQYF. The V call is TRBV2, the J call TRBJ2-7; D is possibly TRBD1 (6 bases). V lost 8 bases and J 3 bases, leaving 11 bases between the germline ends. Per the germline V gene, CDR1 is SNHLY and CDR2 is FYNNEI. CDR3 length equals 12 residues.

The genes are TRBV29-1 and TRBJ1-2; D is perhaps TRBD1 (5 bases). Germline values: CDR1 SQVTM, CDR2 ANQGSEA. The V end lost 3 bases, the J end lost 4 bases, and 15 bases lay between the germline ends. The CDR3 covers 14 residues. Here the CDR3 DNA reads TGCAGCGTTGAGGTGTCACCCGGGGGCTATGGCTACACCTTC. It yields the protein CSVEVSPGGYGYTF.

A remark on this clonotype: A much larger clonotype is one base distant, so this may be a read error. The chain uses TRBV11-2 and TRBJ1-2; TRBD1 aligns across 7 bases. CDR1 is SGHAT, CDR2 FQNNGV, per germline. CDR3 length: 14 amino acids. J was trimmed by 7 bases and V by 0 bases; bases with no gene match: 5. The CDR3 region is CASSLEAGGFGYTF. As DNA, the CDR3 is TGTGCCAGCAGCTTAGAGGCAGGGGGATTTGGCTACACCTTC.

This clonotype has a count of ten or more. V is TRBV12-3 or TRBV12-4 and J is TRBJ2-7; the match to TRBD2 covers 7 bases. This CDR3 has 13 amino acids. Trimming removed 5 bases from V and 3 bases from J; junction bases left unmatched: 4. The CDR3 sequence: CASSPSGGYEQYF. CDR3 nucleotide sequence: TGTGCCAGCAGTCCCTCGGGGGGCTACGAGCAGTACTTC.